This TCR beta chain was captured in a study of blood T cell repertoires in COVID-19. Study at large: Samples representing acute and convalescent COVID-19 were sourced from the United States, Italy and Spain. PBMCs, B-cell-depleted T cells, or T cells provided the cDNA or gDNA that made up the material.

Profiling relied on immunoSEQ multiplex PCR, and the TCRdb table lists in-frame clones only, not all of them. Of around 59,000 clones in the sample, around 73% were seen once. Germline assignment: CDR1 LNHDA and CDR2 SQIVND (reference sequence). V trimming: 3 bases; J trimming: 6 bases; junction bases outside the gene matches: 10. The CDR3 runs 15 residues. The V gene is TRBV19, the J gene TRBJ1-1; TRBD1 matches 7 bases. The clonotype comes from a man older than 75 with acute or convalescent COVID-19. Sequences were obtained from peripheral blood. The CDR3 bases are TGTGCCAGTAGTATTTACAGGGGCGGATTCGCTGAAGCTTTCTTT. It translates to CASSIYRGGFAEAFF.